This is a list of T cell receptor beta chains from one sample in a study of human T cells and chemical hapten exposure. TCRdb reprocessed the RACE reads via MiXCR and lists one record per CDR3 protein. The sample yields tens of thousands of distinct CDR3 sequences, approximately 12% seen once. The sequencing here drew on whole blood, taken in connection with sensitization to the hapten diphenylcyclopropenone (DPC). The receptors here all came from a woman aged 45-65 years with alopecia areata. Some clones in this sample may be carry-over from other donors' samples. Both conserved end residues are part of each CDR3. A D gene is named only where the DNA matches it firmly. Only some rows state a clone size, as once, few, many or a class for expanded clones.

d_call j_call clone_size v_call cdr3_nt cdr3_aa
- TRBJ2-5 many TRBV5-1 TGCGCCAGCAGCCAGGCTCGGGGGATGAGGGAGACCCAGTACTTC CASSQARGMRETQYF
- TRBJ1-5 many TRBV6-2/TRBV6-3 TGTGCCAGCAGGGCCCCGTTTTGGCGTAAAGGGAATCAGCCCCAGCATTTT CASRAPFWRKGNQPQHF
TRBD2 TRBJ2-3 - TRBV29-1 TGCAGCGTCGCCGCTAGCGGGAGCACAGATACGCAGTATTTT CSVAASGSTDTQYF
- TRBJ2-3 few TRBV7-9 TGTGCCAGCAGCTCCCTGGGCGAGAGCACAGATACGCAGTATTTT CASSSLGESTDTQYF
- TRBJ1-1 - TRBV7-2 TGTGCCAGCAGCTTAGATCCACAGGGCAGGGGCCGTTCTGAAGCTTTCTTT CASSLDPQGRGRSEAFF
- TRBJ2-1 many TRBV4-3 TGCGCCAGCAGCCAAGTAGGGGATTACAATGAGCAGTTCTTC CASSQVGDYNEQFF
- TRBJ2-1 - TRBV6-5 TGTGCCAGCAGTCATCGGGTGGACAATGAGCAGTTCTTC CASSHRVDNEQFF
- TRBJ1-2 many TRBV7-2 TGTGCCAGCAGCTTACAGACGTATGGCTACACCTTC CASSLQTYGYTF
TRBD1 TRBJ1-2 - TRBV20-1 TGCAGTGCCATGACAGGGGTTGGGTATGGCTACACCTTC CSAMTGVGYGYTF
TRBD1 TRBJ1-1 - TRBV13 TGTGCCAGCAGCTCCGCCGACAGGGGAGTCACTGAAGCTTTCTTT CASSSADRGVTEAFF
- TRBJ1-4 few TRBV5-5 TGTGCCAGCAGCTTAGCAGGGACTGAAAAACTGTTTTTT CASSLAGTEKLFF
TRBD2 TRBJ2-1 - TRBV20-1 TGCAGTGCTTCGGGACTAGCGGGCCTCAATGAGCAGTTCTTC CSASGLAGLNEQFF
- TRBJ2-1 many TRBV7-8 TGTGCCAGCAGCTTGGGCTGGGGAACCTACAATGAGCAGTTCTTC CASSLGWGTYNEQFF
TRBD2 TRBJ2-7 many TRBV6-5 TGTGCCAGCAGCCCCGCTAGCGGGCTGAGAAAGCAGTACTTC CASSPASGLRKQYF
- TRBJ1-6 many TRBV10-3 TGTGCCATCAGTGAGCCCCCCAATTCACCCCTCCACTTT CAISEPPNSPLHF
- TRBJ2-7 - TRBV29-1 TGCAGCGTGGCCGGCGGGGCCCACTACGAGCAGTACTTC CSVAGGAHYEQYF
TRBD2 TRBJ2-1 many TRBV6-2/TRBV6-3 TGTGCCAGCAGTTACGGGACTAGCGGGAGCCGGCATGAGCAGTTCTTC CASSYGTSGSRHEQFF
TRBD1 TRBJ1-5 few TRBV7-9 TGTGCCAGCAGCCAAACAGGGGAAAATCAGCCCCAGCATTTT CASSQTGENQPQHF